This T cell receptor (beta chain) was identified in a study of T cells in Graves' hyperthyroidism and ophthalmopathy (dated by TCRdb to the late 2010s). Regarding the study in general: Peripheral blood was collected at initial diagnosis, before any treatment. A discovery cohort of about a hundred patients, approximately 45 with Graves' ophthalmopathy and approximately 55 with stable Graves' hyperthyroidism, was used to find distinguishing TCR V-J signatures. Whether ophthalmopathy could be predicted prospectively was tested in an independent validation cohort made up of roughly 19 hyperthyroidism patients plus 17 patients who later progressed to ophthalmopathy. The roughly 100 discovery patients were randomly divided into training and test sets at a 7:3 ratio. The study also compared thyroid tissue and blood T-cell repertoires from 5 to 7 Graves' hyperthyroidism patients. Following sampling, methimazole starting at 30 mg daily was given to hyperthyroidism patients, and high-dose intravenous methylprednisolone was given to ophthalmopathy patients. The paper reports TCR Vbeta CDR3 sequencing of about 140 peripheral blood samples: over 40 ophthalmopathy, fewer than 80 hyperthyroidism and 17 progressor patients. The research as a whole found: In validation, the model predicted progression to ophthalmopathy with about 71% sensitivity and 72% to 75% specificity, a median of around 6.6 months before onset. Sample size was not statistically predetermined, and blinding of investigators to group allocation was not performed. Ophthalmopathy was separated from stable hyperthyroidism by a 13 V-J signature model, with 85% to 90% sensitivity and approximately 81% specificity obtained in cross-validation and 80%/75% obtained in testing. Blood samples also contained most of the expanded thyroid clonotypes (frequency above 0.001), which suggests that blood repertoires may reflect thyroid immune responses.

V is trimmed back by 5 bases and J by 1 base, and the junction contains 2 bases that no gene match accounts for. For CDR1 and CDR2, the germline V gene lists SNHLY and FYNNEI. Its CDR3 holds 14 amino acids, cysteine through phenylalanine. Just the 42-base CDR3 DNA is kept, in frame starting at base 1. This clonotype appeared many times. Which antigen it targets is not known. No base-level quality is on record; no much larger clone is a single base apart. Ophthalmopathy patients had moderately to severely active disease, Clinical Activity Score of at least 3, NOSPECS grade of at least 4, and duration under 3 months. Patients with uncontrolled infections, other autoimmune diseases, pregnancy or lactation were excluded. Diagnoses were based on clinical symptoms, serum thyroxine and TRAb, thyroid ultrasound and orbital computed tomography. PBMCs were separated from under 12 ml of fresh peripheral blood using Ficoll-Paque density gradient centrifugation. Total RNA was extracted with Trizol reagent, and quality was checked on an Agilent 2100 Bioanalyzer.

The TCR beta CDR3 regions were amplified from RNA transcripts. The TCR CDR3 was subjected to a first round of RT-PCR using the HTBI primer set and the Qiagen OneStep RT-PCR kit. The libraries were constructed in a second round of multiplex PCR and then size-selected and purified. Paired-end sequencing of the libraries was performed with 100 bp reads on an Illumina HiSeq2000. The authors' analysis ran thus. Raw data were processed with SOAPnuke, discarding reads with adapters, uncalled bases, mean Phred below 15, or no exact constant-primer or identifier match. COPE v1.2.5 was used to merge the high-quality paired reads, and each unique nucleotide sequence was defined as a clonotype. MiTCR v1.1 was used to align the clonotypes against IMGT TRBV, TRBD and TRBJ reference segments. Analysis was restricted to V-J combinations with a frequency above 0.0001, which covered 98% to 99.2% of repertoires. The TCS score was defined as the ratio of F50 (clonal expansion) to E x V (chaos), calculated using BLOSUM62-based TCRdist between CDR3 peptides within each V-J. Welch's t-statistics and random forest reduced roughly 500 V-J features to about 13, which were used in a naive Bayes classifier (R e1071). The public reads were quality trimmed at Q25 with fastp and then assembled into clones with MiXCR by TCRdb, keeping productive beta chains. Each entry merges the rows of one CDR3 protein and shows their most common DNA and genes. V and J calls and clone size were set by TCRdb, not the authors. The sample table lists approximately 520,000 distinct CDR3 sequences, roughly 24% of them with a count of one. Together, the top ten hold 10% to 12% of the sample.

The receptor was derived from a woman aged 25 to 39 with Graves' ophthalmopathy. The V and J segments used are TRBV2 and TRBJ1-3; 7 of the junction bases match TRBD1. The material sequenced was blood. The CDR3 protein sequence reads: CASSKQGSGNTIYF. The DNA sequence is as follows: TGTGCCAGCAGTAAACAGGGGTCTGGAAACACCATATATTTT.